This T cell receptor beta chain was sequenced in a study of early T cells in non-severe SARS-CoV-2 infection. For this clonotype: A much larger clone lies one base from this, so it may be a read error.

Individual cDNA molecules carried attached unique molecular identifiers. One entry per CDR3 protein results from TCRdb running MiXCR on the 5' RACE reads. The sample has some 60,000 distinct CDR3 sequences; more than 7% are singletons. Trimming left V 1 base short and J 4 bases short, with 15 bases between. Germline CDR1 reads SGHDT; CDR2 reads YYEEEE. The CDR3 loop spans 16 amino acids. The clonotype was recovered from an adult who was a healthcare worker with PCR-confirmed SARS-CoV-2 infection or an uninfected control (not recorded which). This rearrangement joins TRBV5-6 to TRBJ1-3; TRBD1 is a possible D gene (6 bases). Sequencing was performed on whole blood. CDR3 amino acids: CASSLRRGGRGNTIYF. The CDR3 region has the DNA TGTGCCAGCAGCTTGCGTAGAGGGGGGCGCGGAAACACCATATATTTT.